Presented here are 3 T cell receptor beta chains from one specimen sequenced in a study of CD8 T cells in Susac syndrome. A quantity of about 0.45 to 1 ug RNA underwent reverse transcription using random hexamers. TCRdb called the immunoSEQ multiplex PCR reads again in MiXCR, with one record for every CDR3 protein. The sample carries some 200,000 distinct CDR3 sequences, 90% to 96% recorded once. What was sequenced was CD4+ T cells from PBMCs. The receptor source for this set is a human donor with Susac syndrome.

V gene TRBV6-1 combines with J gene TRBJ2-7; D is perhaps TRBD2 (5 bases). The CDR3 spans 12 residues. The V end was cut by 5 bases, the J end by 3 bases, with 8 bases between. The V gene's germline CDR1 is MNHNS and CDR2 SASEGT. As DNA, the CDR3 is TGTGCCAGCAGTAATAGCGTCTACGAGCAGTACTTC. It is translated as CASSNSVYEQYF.

The chain carries TRBV5-1 and TRBJ2-5; D call uncertain. This CDR3 has 11 residues. Germline lookup yields CDR1 SGHRS and CDR2 YFSETQ. Trimming took off 5 bases at V and 7 bases at J, with 9 bases between the two ends. The DNA of the CDR3 is TGCGCCAGCAGTCTGCCGGGGACCCAGTACTTC. Protein sequence: CASSLPGTQYF. Based on the CDR3 plus reference TRBV5-1 and TRBJ2-5, the full variable domain is KAGVTQTPRYLIKTRGQQVTLSCSPISGHRSVSWYQQTPGQGLQFLFEYFSETQRNKGNFPGRFSGRQFSNSRSEMNVSTLELGDSALYLCASSLPGTQYFGPGTRLLVL.

The chain employs TRBV5-5 and TRBJ1-2; 7 bases fit TRBD1. The CDR3 length is 15 residues. The germline V gene has CDR1 SGHKS and CDR2 YYEKEE (reference sequence). The ends lost 3 bases at V and 0 bases at J; junction bases unmatched: 5. CDR3 amino acids: CASSSGTATNYGYTF. The CDR3 region has the DNA TGTGCCAGCAGCTCCGGGACAGCAACTAACTATGGCTACACCTTC.